The source of this TCR beta chain is a study of PD-L1 blockade in urothelial cancer. Overall study: Of about 30 patients, some 24 were males with bladder-origin urothelial cancer.

The CDR3 runs 13 residues. Germline V gene sequence: CDR1 LNHDA, CDR2 SQIVND (reference sequence). The V gene lost 3 bases and the J gene lost 4 bases, with 9 bases spanning the gap. Details on this clone: The antigen is not known.

Findings of the study overall: Expansion of tumor-associated blood clones at 3 weeks was greater in durable-benefit patients. Below-median pretreatment blood TCR clonality was a predictor of better survival.

Assay: immunoSEQ multiplex PCR; the TCRdb copy retains only in-frame clones and omits some. The sample contains approximately 100,000 clones, around 82% of which appear only once. V and J are TRBV19 and TRBJ1-1, with no clear D. The receptor was isolated from a man aged 50-59 years with urothelial cancer. Sequences were derived from PBMCs, sampled around atezolizumab (anti-PD-L1) treatment. In DNA form, the CDR3 reads TGTGCCAGTAGTATCACACCAACCACTGAAGCTTTCTTT. This translates into CASSITPTTEAFF.